This T cell receptor beta chain came from a study of T cell changes during pregnancy in multiple sclerosis. V was shortened by 7 bases and J by 7 bases, with 17 bases between the two germline ends. The CDR3 runs to 14 residues. The germline V gene encodes CDR1 MNHNS and CDR2 SASEGT. Sequencing was performed with immunoSEQ multiplex PCR; in TCRdb, only in-frame clones are kept and a portion is missing. Here the sample spans over 35,000 clones, roughly 90% being singletons. The source of this sequence is a female donor with multiple sclerosis, enrolled in a pregnancy study. The chain recombines TRBV6-1 with TRBJ1-5; D may be TRBD1 (5 bases). The sequenced sample was CD4+ T cells from peripheral blood mononuclear cells, obtained in the second trimester of pregnancy. Written as DNA, the CDR3 is TGTGCCAGCATCGCGGACACGAGAAGCCAGCCCCAGCATTTT. It yields the protein CASIADTRSQPQHF.